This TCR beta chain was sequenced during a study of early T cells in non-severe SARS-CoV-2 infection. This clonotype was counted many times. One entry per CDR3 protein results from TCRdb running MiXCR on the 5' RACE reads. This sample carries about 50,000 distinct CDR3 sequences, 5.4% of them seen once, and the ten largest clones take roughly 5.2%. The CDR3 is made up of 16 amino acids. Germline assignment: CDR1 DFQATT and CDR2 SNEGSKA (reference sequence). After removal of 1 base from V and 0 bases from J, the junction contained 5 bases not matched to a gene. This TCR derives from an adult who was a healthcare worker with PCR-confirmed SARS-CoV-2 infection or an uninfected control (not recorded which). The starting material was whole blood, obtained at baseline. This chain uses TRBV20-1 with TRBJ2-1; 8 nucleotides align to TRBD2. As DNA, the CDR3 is TGCAGTGCTAGAGTTGCGGGAGGTCGCTCCTACAATGAGCAGTTCTTC. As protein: CSARVAGGRSYNEQFF.